The 7 T cell receptor beta chains in this list originate from one sample, sequenced in a study of technical replicates of blood from several donors. Sequencing was performed with immunoSEQ multiplex PCR; in TCRdb, only in-frame clones are kept and a portion is missing. The sample comprises around 60,000 clones, over 90% of which are singletons, and more than 4% rests with the top ten. The sequenced sample consisted of PBMCs. The receptors were gathered from a human donor in good health. Some clones in this sample may be carry-over from other donors' samples.

The chain couples TRBV6-5 to TRBJ2-7, with no clear D. CDR3 size: 14 residues. Germline values: CDR1 MNHEY, CDR2 SVGAGI. V shed 2 bases and J shed 5 bases, with 13 bases lying between them. The CDR3 protein is CASSYGQSVNEQYF. The DNA of the CDR3 is TGTGCCAGCAGTTACGGCCAAAGCGTGAACGAGCAGTACTTC.

This clone was picked up one time. The gene calls are TRBV7-3 and TRBJ2-3; TRBD2 matches 8 bases. Germline trimming cut 2 bases from V and 4 bases from J; bases unmatched to any gene: 5. The germline gives CDR1 SGHTA, CDR2 FQGTGA. The CDR3 is 15 residues long. The CDR3 here is CASSLFGGAADTQYF. DNA of the CDR3: TGTGCCAGCAGCTTATTCGGGGGGGCCGCAGATACGCAGTATTTT. Complete variable domain (other parts from reference TRBV7-3 and TRBJ2-3): GAGVSQTPSNKVTEKGKYVELRCDPISGHTALYWYRQSLGQGPEFLIYFQGTGAADDSGLPNDRFFAVRPEGSVSTLKIQRTERGDSAVYLCASSLFGGAADTQYFGPGTRLTVL.

In this sample, this clone is medium-sized. The rearrangement uses TRBV14 and TRBJ2-7, with a possible D match to TRBD2 (5 bases). Trimming took off 2 bases at V and 3 bases at J, with 8 bases between the two ends. CDR1 SGHDN and CDR2 FVKESK come from the germline V gene. CDR3 length equals 13 residues. The CDR3 DNA sequence: TGTGCCAGCAGCCAACGAGGGATCTACGAGCAGTACTTC. Its translation: CASSQRGIYEQYF.

The rearrangement links TRBV5-1 to TRBJ2-1; 7 bases line up with TRBD1. Germline-derived CDR1 and CDR2 are SGHRS and YFSETQ. The length of the CDR3 is 15 residues. V shed 1 base, J shed 2 bases, and the junction held 3 bases outside the gene matches. The CDR3 protein is CASSLHTGAYNEQFF. CDR3 coding DNA: TGCGCCAGCAGCTTGCATACAGGGGCCTACAATGAGCAGTTCTTC.

This clone was found once. The rearrangement links TRBV7-9 to TRBJ2-7; 8 bases are shared with TRBD1. Germline loops: CDR1 SEHNR, CDR2 FQNEAQ (reference sequence). The trim removed 5 bases at V and 4 bases at J, leaving 4 bases unmatched. CDR3 length: 13 residues. As DNA, the CDR3 is TGTGCCAGCAGCCTGGGACAGGTTTACGAGCAGTACTTC. Protein: CASSLGQVYEQYF.

V gene TRBV6-1 combines with J gene TRBJ2-7, with 11 bases identical to TRBD1. CDR3 length equals 13 residues. Germline V gene lookup returns CDR1 MNHNS and CDR2 SASEGT. After removal of 6 bases from V and 6 bases from J, the junction contained 4 bases not matched to a gene. The CDR3 protein is CASRDRGPSEQYF. The CDR3 DNA reads TGTGCCAGCAGGGACAGGGGGCCTAGCGAGCAGTACTTC.

This rearrangement joins TRBV9 to TRBJ2-7; 7 bases fit TRBD2. Germline lookup yields CDR1 SGDLS and CDR2 YYNGEE. The CDR3 consists of 15 residues. The ends lost 4 bases at V and 0 bases at J; junction bases unmatched: 7. The chain's CDR3 is CASSSTAGASYEQYF. The CDR3 DNA reads as TGTGCCAGCAGCTCCACGGCGGGAGCCTCCTACGAGCAGTACTTC.